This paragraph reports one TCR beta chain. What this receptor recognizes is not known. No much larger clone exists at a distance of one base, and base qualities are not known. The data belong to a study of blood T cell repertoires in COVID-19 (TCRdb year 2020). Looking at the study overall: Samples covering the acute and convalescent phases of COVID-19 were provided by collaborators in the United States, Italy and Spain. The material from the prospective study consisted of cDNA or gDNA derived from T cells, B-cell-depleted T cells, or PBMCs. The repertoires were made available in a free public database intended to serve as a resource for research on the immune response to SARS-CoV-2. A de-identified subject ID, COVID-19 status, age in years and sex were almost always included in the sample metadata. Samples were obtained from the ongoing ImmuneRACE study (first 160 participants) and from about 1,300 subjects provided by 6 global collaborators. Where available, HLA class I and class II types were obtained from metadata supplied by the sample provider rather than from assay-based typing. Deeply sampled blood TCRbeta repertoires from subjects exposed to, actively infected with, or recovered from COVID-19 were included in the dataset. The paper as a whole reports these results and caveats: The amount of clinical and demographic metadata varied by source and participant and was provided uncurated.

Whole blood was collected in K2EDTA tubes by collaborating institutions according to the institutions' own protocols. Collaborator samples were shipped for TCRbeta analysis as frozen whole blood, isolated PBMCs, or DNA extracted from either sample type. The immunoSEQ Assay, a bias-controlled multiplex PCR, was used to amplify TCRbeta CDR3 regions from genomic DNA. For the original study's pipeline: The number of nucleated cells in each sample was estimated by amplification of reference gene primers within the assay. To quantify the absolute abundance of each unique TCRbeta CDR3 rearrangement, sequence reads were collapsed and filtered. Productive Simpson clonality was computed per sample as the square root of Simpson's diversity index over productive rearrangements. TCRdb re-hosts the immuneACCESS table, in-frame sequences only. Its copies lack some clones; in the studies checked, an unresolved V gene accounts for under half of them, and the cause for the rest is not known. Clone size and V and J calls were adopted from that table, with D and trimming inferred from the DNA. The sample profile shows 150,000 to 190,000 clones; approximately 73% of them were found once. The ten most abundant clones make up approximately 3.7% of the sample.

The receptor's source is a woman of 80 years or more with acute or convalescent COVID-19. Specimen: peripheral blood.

The nucleotide sequence is given as TGCGCCAGCAGCCAAGCGGACCAGCGGGATAAGAATGAGCAGTTCTTC. Translated, this is CASSQADQRDKNEQFF. Recombination joined TRBV4-1 with TRBJ2-1, and 7 junction bases match TRBD2. For this chain, trimming is 1 base at the V end and 7 bases at the J end, and the number of junction bases without a gene match is 10. CDR1 and CDR2, looked up from the germline V gene, are MGHRA and YSYEKL. From its cysteine to its phenylalanine, the CDR3 spans 16 amino acids. Kept here is only the CDR3 DNA, which spans 48 bases and is read in frame from base 1.